This entry lists 14 T cell receptor beta chains sequenced from one sample in a study of Ad26.COV2.S vaccination and SARS-CoV-2 variants. Indicated treatment: approximately 18 received Ad26.COV2.S at low or high dose, single or two shots; about five received placebo; per-sample allocation not given. On day 63 after the first injection, vaccine and placebo recipients gave samples. Sequenced by immunoSEQ multiplex PCR; TCRdb stores in-frame clones only, minus some. The sample has around 340,000 clones, 80% to 90% seen once. The sequencing here drew on peripheral blood, taken in a trial of Ad26.COV2.S vaccine versus placebo. The receptors come from a person aged 18-65 years who received the Ad26.COV2.S COVID-19 vaccine or a placebo.

The chain is built from TRBV28 and TRBJ2-3; 8 bases fit TRBD2. This CDR3 region has 16 residues. Germline CDR1 MDHEN, CDR2 SYDVKM. V lost 5 bases and J lost 4; bases outside the gene matches: 11. CDR3 bases: TGTGCCAGCAGTCCGAGTCCGGGGGGGTGGCCAGATACGCAGTATTTT. Protein product: CASSPSPGGWPDTQYF.

The chain carries TRBV24-1 and TRBJ2-7; D call uncertain. Trimming took 3 bases from V and 6 from J, leaving 11 bases between them. The CDR3 contains 13 residues. CDR1 is KGHDR and CDR2 is SFDVKD in the germline V gene. CDR3 DNA: TGTGCCACCAGTGATCCCTCCTCCCCCGAGCAGTACTTC. Translation gives CATSDPSSPEQYF.

V usage is TRBV7-3 and J usage is TRBJ2-3; no clear D gene. Germline V gene data show CDR1 as SGHTA and CDR2 as FQGTGA. V lost 3 bases and J lost 7, with 11 bases in between. The CDR3 is 13 residues long. DNA for the CDR3: TGTGCCAGCAGCTTTGTTGGCATAAATACGCAGTATTTT. Its translation is CASSFVGINTQYF.

This clone is a singleton in its sample. The chain carries TRBV24-1 and TRBJ1-5, with TRBD1 matching 9 bases. V gave up 2 bases and J gave up 2 bases; unmatched junction bases: 0. The CDR3 runs to 15 residues. Germline CDR1 reads KGHDR; CDR2 reads SFDVKD. The CDR3 spells CATSDWTGGNQPQHF. The CDR3 nucleotides read TGTGCCACCAGTGATTGGACAGGGGGCAATCAGCCCCAGCATTTT.

V and J are TRBV27 and TRBJ2-4; D is uncertain. Germline V gene data show CDR1 as MNHEY and CDR2 as SMNVEV (reference sequence). With 4 bases removed from V and 0 bases from J, the gap between germline ends came to 7 bases. CDR3 size: 14 residues. CDR3 residues: CASSSWVAKNIQYF. CDR3 bases: TGTGCCAGCAGTTCATGGGTAGCCAAAAACATTCAGTACTTC.

The chain recombines TRBV6-6 with TRBJ2-7; D is ambiguous. Germline V gene lookup returns CDR1 MNHNY and CDR2 SVGAGI (reference sequence). V lost 7 bases, J lost 3 bases, and 10 bases lay in between. This CDR3 contains 12 residues. This CDR3 reads CASTPGRYEQYF. CDR3 nucleotide sequence: TGTGCCAGCACCCCCGGCCGCTACGAGCAGTACTTC.

The chain uses TRBV27 and TRBJ2-7; perhaps TRBD2 as D (5 bases). V gave up 3 bases and J gave up 4 bases, with 16 bases separating them. The CDR3 length is 15 residues. The germline gives CDR1 MNHEY, CDR2 SMNVEV (reference sequence). The CDR3 sequence: CASSLGYSGIYEQYF. CDR3 in DNA: TGTGCCAGCAGTTTGGGATACTCCGGGATTTACGAGCAGTACTTC.

J is TRBJ2-3 and V is TRBV5-6, with D possibly matching TRBD1 (8 bases). Germline V gives CDR1 SGHDT, CDR2 YYEEEE. V was shortened by 4 bases and J by 4 bases, with 19 bases between the two germline ends. The length of the CDR3 is 16 residues. The CDR3 nucleotides read TGTGCCAGCAGCCTAAGACGACAGGGGAGGGCAGATACGCAGTATTTT. It encodes CASSLRRQGRADTQYF.

The chain joins TRBV25-1 to TRBJ1-2; 8 bases agree with TRBD1. The germline V gene encodes CDR1 MGHDK and CDR2 SYGVNS. The CDR3 covers 12 residues. Losses at the gene ends were 4 bases for V and 8 bases for J; bases not matched to a gene: 3. CDR3 sequence (DNA): TGTGCCAGCAGTGCAACAGGGGGGGGCTACACCTTC. Translation gives CASSATGGGYTF.

This rearrangement joins TRBV7-9 to TRBJ2-5; 8 bases line up with TRBD2. The trim removed 6 bases at V and 4 bases at J, leaving 7 bases unmatched. This CDR3 has 14 amino acids. The germline gives CDR1 SEHNR, CDR2 FQNEAQ (reference sequence). This chain's CDR3 is CASRLGLAGETQYF. Written as DNA, the CDR3 is TGTGCCAGCAGACTCGGACTAGCAGGAGAGACCCAGTACTTC.

The V and J genes are TRBV6-4 and TRBJ1-1; D might be TRBD1 (5 bases). The CDR3 totals 14 residues. Per germline, CDR1 MRHNA and CDR2 SNTAGT. Trimming shortened V by 4 bases and J by 2 bases, and 11 bases separated the two germline ends. The DNA of the CDR3 is TGTGCCAGCAGTGGAAAGACAGCCAACACTGAAGCTTTCTTT. Its protein is CASSGKTANTEAFF.

The chain joins TRBV27 to TRBJ1-2; D is unresolved. Germline V CDR1 and CDR2: MNHEY, SMNVEV (reference sequence). The CDR3 loop spans 10 amino acids. V was pared by 2 bases and J by 7 bases, with 2 bases between. The CDR3 is CASSLGGYTF. CDR3 nucleotide sequence: TGTGCCAGCAGTTTAGGTGGCTACACCTTC.

This clone has a handful of counts. The chain joins TRBV7-2 to TRBJ1-2; D unclear. Trimming pared 1 base from V and 7 bases from J, leaving 10 bases between. This CDR3 has 13 residues. The germline V gene encodes CDR1 SGHTA and CDR2 FQGNSA. This chain's CDR3 is CASSLDLPFGYTF. For the CDR3, the DNA is TGTGCCAGCAGCTTAGATCTCCCGTTTGGCTACACCTTC.

This clone has a handful of counts. The rearrangement links TRBV28 to TRBJ1-1; D gene unclear. CDR1 and CDR2 from the germline V gene are MDHEN and SYDVKM. V was pared by 4 bases and J by 7 bases, with 13 bases between. The CDR3 is 13 residues long. Here the CDR3 reads CASSSYRWDEAFF. The CDR3 DNA reads as TGTGCCAGCAGTTCCTATCGGTGGGATGAAGCTTTCTTT.